A selection of T cell receptor beta chains follows, all from one sample in a study of response to subunit inactivated influenza vaccine. TCRdb ran MiXCR on the RT-PCR reads and lists one entry per CDR3 protein. The repertoire holds about 180,000 distinct CDR3 sequences, with about 10% as singletons. The material was CD8+ T cells sorted from PBMCs, obtained less than 30 months after vaccination. The receptors shown here come from a man aged 45 to 70 who received an inactivated influenza vaccine. Both conserved end residues are part of each CDR3. A D gene is named only where the DNA matches it firmly. Clone sizes are given selectively: once, few, many, or a class where the clone is expanded.

cdr3_length | j_call | clone_size | v_call | d_call | cdr3_aa | cdr3_nt
16 | TRBJ2-3 | few | TRBV4-1 | TRBD1 | CASSQEGGTGPDTQYF | TGCGCCAGCAGCCAAGAGGGGGGGACAGGGCCAGATACGCAGTATTTT
14 | TRBJ2-7 | few | TRBV20-1 | TRBD1 | CSAFRDRGGYEQYF | TGCAGTGCATTCCGGGACAGGGGGGGCTACGAGCAGTACTTC
14 | TRBJ2-5 | few | TRBV4-1 | NA | CASSPQGPWETQYF | TGCGCCAGCTCACCCCAGGGGCCGTGGGAGACCCAGTACTTC
18 | TRBJ2-3 | NA | TRBV9 | TRBD2 | CASSGGTSGPYSTDTQYF | TGTGCCAGCAGCGGCGGGACTAGCGGGCCTTATAGCACAGATACGCAGTATTTT
14 | TRBJ2-3 | few | TRBV2 | NA | CASSVNRVTDTQYF | TGTGCCAGCAGTGTCAACAGGGTCACAGATACGCAGTATTTT
17 | TRBJ2-1 | NA | TRBV7-8 | TRBD2 | CASSPQAGGPGYNEQFF | TGTGCCAGCAGCCCCCAGGCGGGGGGGCCGGGTTACAATGAGCAGTTCTTC
16 | TRBJ2-3 | few | TRBV6-1 | TRBD2 | CASSDWGTSISDTQYF | TGTGCCAGCAGTGATTGGGGGACTAGCATCTCAGATACGCAGTATTTT
12 | TRBJ2-7 | NA | TRBV11-2 | NA | CASSLPIYEQYF | TGTGCCAGCAGCCTACCCATTTATGAGCAGTACTTC
19 | TRBJ2-3 | few | TRBV6-5 | NA | CASSYSILPRSSSTDTQYF | TGTGCCAGCAGTTACTCGATACTCCCCCGCAGTTCTAGCACAGATACGCAGTATTTT
14 | TRBJ1-1 | many | TRBV12-3/TRBV12-4 | NA | CASSFAGLNTEAFF | TGTGCCAGCAGTTTTGCAGGGTTGAACACTGAAGCTTTCTTT
15 | TRBJ1-3 | many | TRBV2 | NA | CASSVSGASGNTIYF | TGTGCCAGCAGTGTTTCGGGGGCAAGTGGAAACACCATATATTTT